The present entry profiles one TCR beta chain with its context. The data are from a study of blood T cell repertoires in COVID-19. Study-level information: Cohort 3 donors counted as recovered after two negative PCRs, clearance, or resolved symptoms. COVID-19 samples from acute and convalescent phases originated in the United States, Italy and Spain.

Between the trimmed V and J ends, which lost 5 bases and 3 bases, there was a span of 9 bases. The CDR3 is 13 amino acids. Germline CDR1 is MDHEN and CDR2 is SYDVKM. The repertoire was sequenced with immunoSEQ multiplex PCR; TCRdb's copy has only in-frame clones and lacks some. The data contain 200,000 to 250,000 clones, approximately 87% of them singletons. This TCR was sampled from a woman aged 45-59 years in a cohort exposed to, infected with or recovered from COVID-19 (not recorded which). The chain recombines TRBV28 with TRBJ2-3; D call uncertain. Material for sequencing was PBMCs or T cells enriched from blood (not recorded which). DNA of the CDR3: TGTGCCAGCAGTCTTACAGATACAGATACGCAGTATTTT. The encoded protein is CASSLTDTDTQYF.